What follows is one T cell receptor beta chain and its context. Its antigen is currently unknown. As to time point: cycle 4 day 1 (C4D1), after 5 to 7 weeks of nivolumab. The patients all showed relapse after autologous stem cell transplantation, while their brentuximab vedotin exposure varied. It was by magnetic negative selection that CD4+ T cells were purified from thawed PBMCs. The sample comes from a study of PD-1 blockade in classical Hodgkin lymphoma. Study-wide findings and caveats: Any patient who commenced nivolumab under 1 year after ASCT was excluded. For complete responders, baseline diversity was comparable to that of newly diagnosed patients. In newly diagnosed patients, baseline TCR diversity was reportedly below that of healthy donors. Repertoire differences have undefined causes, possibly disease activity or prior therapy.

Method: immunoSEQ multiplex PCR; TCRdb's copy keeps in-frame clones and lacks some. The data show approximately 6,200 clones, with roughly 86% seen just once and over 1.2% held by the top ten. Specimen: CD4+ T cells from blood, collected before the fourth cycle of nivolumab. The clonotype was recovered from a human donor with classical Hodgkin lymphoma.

The CDR3: CASSLVGTSGNNEQFF. The CDR3 nucleotides are TGCGCCAGCAGCTTGGTTGGGACTAGCGGCAACAATGAGCAGTTCTTC. This chain links TRBV5-1 with TRBJ2-1; 11 positions match TRBD2. CDR1 is SGHRS and CDR2 is YFSETQ in the germline V gene. Trimming at V came to 0 bases and at J to 5 bases, leaving 4 bases not matched to a gene. The CDR3 totals 16 residues.